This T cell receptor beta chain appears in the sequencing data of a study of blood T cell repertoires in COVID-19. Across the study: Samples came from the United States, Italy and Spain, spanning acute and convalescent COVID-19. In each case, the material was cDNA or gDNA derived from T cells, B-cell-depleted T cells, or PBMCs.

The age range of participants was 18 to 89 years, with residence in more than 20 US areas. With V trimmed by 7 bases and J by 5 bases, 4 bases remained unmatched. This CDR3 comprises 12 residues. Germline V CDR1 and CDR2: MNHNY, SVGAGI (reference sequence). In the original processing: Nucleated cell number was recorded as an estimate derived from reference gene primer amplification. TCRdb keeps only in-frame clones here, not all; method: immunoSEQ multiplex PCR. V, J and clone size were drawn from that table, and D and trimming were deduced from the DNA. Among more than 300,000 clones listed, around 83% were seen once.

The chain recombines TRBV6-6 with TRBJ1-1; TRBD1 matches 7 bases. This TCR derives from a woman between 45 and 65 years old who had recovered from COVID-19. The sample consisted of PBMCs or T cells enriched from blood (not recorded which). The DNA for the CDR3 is TGTGCCAGCACCTCAGGGGGAACTGAAGCTTTCTTT. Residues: CASTSGGTEAFF.